This entry describes one T cell receptor beta chain. Its antigen specificity is not known. Base qualities are not at hand, and no much larger clone is one base apart. Per the germline V gene, SGHDN is the CDR1 and FVKESK is the CDR2. V and J are trimmed by 1 base and 5 bases, and the gene matches miss 8 bases of the junction. The CDR3 sequence holds 16 residues, the cysteine and phenylalanine included. Solely the CDR3 DNA is kept, with 48 bases framed from the first base. The data derive from a study of T cell changes during pregnancy in multiple sclerosis (dated by TCRdb to the late 2010s). For the study in its entirety: In women with multiple sclerosis, the researchers looked at how the T cell repertoire shifted as pregnancy progressed.

Receptor libraries were prepared by the immunoSEQ multiplex PCR assay. TCRdb provides this immuneACCESS table in a form limited to in-frame rearrangements. Some clones are lacking; in checked studies, under half of them reflect an unresolved V gene, and why the rest are absent is not known. The sample has 40,000 to 50,000 clones on record, around 90% of them singletons. The leading ten clones occupy more than 8.5% of the sample. The sequence derives from a female donor with multiple sclerosis, enrolled in a pregnancy study. The sample here was CD8+ T cells from peripheral blood mononuclear cells, taken after pregnancy. The chain couples TRBV14 to TRBJ2-1; TRBD1 matches 7 bases in the middle. The CDR3 amino acid sequence is: CASSQAPRTGNNEQFF. The DNA sequence is given as TGTGCCAGCAGCCAAGCTCCTAGGACAGGCAACAATGAGCAGTTCTTC.